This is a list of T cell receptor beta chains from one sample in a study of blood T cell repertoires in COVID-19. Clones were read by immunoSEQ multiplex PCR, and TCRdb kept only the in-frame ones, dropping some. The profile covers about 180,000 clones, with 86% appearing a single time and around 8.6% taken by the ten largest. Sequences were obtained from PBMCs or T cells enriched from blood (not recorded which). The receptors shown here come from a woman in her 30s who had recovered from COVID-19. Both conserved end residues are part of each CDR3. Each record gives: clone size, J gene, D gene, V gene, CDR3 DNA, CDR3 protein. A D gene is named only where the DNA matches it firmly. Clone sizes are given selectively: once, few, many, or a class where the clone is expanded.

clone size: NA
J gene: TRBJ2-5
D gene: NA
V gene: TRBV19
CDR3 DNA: TGTGCCAGTAGTATAAGCCCGGGACACCCCAGGGGAAAAGAACGAGAGACCCAGTACTTC
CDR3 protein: CASSISPGHPRGKERETQYF

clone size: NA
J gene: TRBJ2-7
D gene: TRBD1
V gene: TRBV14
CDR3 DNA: TGTGCCAGCAGCCAAGAGGGGACAGGGAACAAACGGTACTTC
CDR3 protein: CASSQEGTGNKRYF

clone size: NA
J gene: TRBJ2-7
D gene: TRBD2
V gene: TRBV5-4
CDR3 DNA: TGTGCCAGCAGCTTGGCGGGAGGGCCCCACGAGCAGTACTTC
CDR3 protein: CASSLAGGPHEQYF

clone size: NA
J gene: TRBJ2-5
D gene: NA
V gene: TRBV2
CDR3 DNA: TGTGCCAGCGAGGACGGGAGAAGCAGGGGGGAGACCCAGTACTTC
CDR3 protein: CASEDGRSRGETQYF

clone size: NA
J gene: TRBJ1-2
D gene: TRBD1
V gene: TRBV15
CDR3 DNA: TGTGCCACCAGCACCCGGGACAGGGTCGACAAAAACTATGGCTACACCTTC
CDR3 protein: CATSTRDRVDKNYGYTF

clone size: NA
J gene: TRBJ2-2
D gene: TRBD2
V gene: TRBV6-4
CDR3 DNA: TGTGCCAGCAGTGATCTAGCGGGGCCGGCCGGGGAGCTGTTTTTT
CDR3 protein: CASSDLAGPAGELFF

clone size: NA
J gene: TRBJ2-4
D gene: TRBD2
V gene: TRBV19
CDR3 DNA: TGTGCCAGTAGATCCCAAGGACTAGCGGGAGTAGCCAAAAACATTCAGTACTTC
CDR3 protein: CASRSQGLAGVAKNIQYF

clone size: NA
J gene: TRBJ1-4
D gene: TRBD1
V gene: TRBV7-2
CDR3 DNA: TGTGCCAGCAGTTCGTCGACGACAGGGACAGCTAATGAAAAACTGTTTTTT
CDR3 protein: CASSSSTTGTANEKLFF

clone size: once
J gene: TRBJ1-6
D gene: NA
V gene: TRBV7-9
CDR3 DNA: TGTGCCAGCAGCTCCTGGACAGAAGTTAATTCACCCCTCCACTTT
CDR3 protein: CASSSWTEVNSPLHF

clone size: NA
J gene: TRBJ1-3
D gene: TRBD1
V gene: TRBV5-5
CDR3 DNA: TGTGCCAGCAGCTTGGCTTCGGGTCAGGGGGCGAGTGGAAACACCATATATTTT
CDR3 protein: CASSLASGQGASGNTIYF

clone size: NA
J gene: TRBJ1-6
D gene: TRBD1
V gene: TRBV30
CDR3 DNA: TGTGCCTGGAGTGTACGTCTCACAGGGGACATAAATTCACCCCTCCACTTT
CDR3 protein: CAWSVRLTGDINSPLHF

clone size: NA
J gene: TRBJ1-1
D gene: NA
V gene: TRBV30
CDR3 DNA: TGTGCCTGGAGTTTCGCAGGGGCCTTGAACACTGAAGCTTTCTTT
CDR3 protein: CAWSFAGALNTEAFF

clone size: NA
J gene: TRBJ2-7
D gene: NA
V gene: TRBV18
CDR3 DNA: TGTGCCAGCTCACCATCTAATGGTCAACCAGGAACCTACGAGCAGTACTTC
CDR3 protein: CASSPSNGQPGTYEQYF

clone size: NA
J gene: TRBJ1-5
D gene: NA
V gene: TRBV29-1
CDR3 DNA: TGCAGCGTTGAGGGGAGACGGATCGAACGGAATCAGCCCCAGCATTTT
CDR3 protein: CSVEGRRIERNQPQHF

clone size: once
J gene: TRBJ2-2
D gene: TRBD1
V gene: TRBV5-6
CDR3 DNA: TGTGCCAGCAGCCCGGGACAGGGTCTTCCCGCAGGGCTGTTTTTT
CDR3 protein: CASSPGQGLPAGLFF

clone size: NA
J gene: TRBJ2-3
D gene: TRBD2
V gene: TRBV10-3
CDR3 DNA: TGTGCCATCCTAGCGGGAGTTTTAAGCGGCACAGATACGCAGTATTTT
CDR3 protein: CAILAGVLSGTDTQYF

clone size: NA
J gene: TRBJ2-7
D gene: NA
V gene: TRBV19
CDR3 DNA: TGTGCCAGTAGTATAAAGCGGGACATCACCTACGAGCAGTACTTC
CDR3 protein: CASSIKRDITYEQYF

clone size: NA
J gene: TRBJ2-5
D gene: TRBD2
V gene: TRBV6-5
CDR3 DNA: TGTGCCAGCAGTTACTATAGCGGGACGGGAGAGACCCAGTACTTC
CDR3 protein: CASSYYSGTGETQYF

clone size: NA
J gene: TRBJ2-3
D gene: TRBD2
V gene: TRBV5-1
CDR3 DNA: TGCGCCAGCAGCTCCTCTATTGGCGGGAGGCGCACAGATACGCAGTATTTT
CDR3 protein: CASSSSIGGRRTDTQYF

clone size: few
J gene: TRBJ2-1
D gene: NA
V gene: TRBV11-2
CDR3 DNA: TGTGCCAGCAGCTTAGTAAAGGGGTATGTGAAGAATGAGCAGTTCTTC
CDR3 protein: CASSLVKGYVKNEQFF

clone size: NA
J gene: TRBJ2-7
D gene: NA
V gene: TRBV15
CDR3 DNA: TGTGCCACCAGCAGAGATAGCGCGTCCGAGCAGTACTTC
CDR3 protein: CATSRDSASEQYF

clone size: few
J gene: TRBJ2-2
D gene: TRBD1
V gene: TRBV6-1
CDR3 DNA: TGTGCCAGCAGTGAAGGGCAGGGGGCCGCCGGGGAGCTGTTTTTT
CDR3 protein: CASSEGQGAAGELFF

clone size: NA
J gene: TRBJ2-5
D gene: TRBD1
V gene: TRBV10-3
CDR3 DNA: TGTGCCATCAGGGGGACAGCGGCTCAAGAGACCCAGTACTTC
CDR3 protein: CAIRGTAAQETQYF

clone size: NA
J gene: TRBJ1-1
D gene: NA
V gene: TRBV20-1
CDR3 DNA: TGCAGTGCTAGTAGGAACAGGGCGAACACTGAAGCTTTCTTT
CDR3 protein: CSASRNRANTEAFF

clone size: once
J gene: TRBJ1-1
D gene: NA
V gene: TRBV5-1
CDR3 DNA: TGCGCCAGCAGCGCTAGACAGGTACCTGGCGCTGAAGCTTTCTTT
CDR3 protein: CASSARQVPGAEAFF

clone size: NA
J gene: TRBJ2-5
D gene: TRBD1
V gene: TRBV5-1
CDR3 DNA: TGCGCCAGCAGTAAGACAGGGATTCAAGAGACCCAGTACTTC
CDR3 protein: CASSKTGIQETQYF

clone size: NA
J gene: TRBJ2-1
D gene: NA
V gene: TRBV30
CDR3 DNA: TGTGCCTGGAGTTCATATGGGAGCTCCTACAATGAGCAGTTCTTC
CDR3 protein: CAWSSYGSSYNEQFF

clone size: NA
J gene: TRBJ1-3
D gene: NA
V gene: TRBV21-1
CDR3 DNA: TGTGCCAGCAGCAAACCACCACCTTCGGGACACCCGAATGGAAACACCATATATTTT
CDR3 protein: CASSKPPPSGHPNGNTIYF

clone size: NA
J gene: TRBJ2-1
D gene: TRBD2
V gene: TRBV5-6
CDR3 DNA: TGTGCCAGCAGCTTGACTAGCGGGAGTAGTACGTGGAATGAGCAGTTCTTC
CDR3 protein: CASSLTSGSSTWNEQFF

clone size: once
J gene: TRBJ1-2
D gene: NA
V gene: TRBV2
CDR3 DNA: TGTGCCAGCAGTGAAGACGGGGGGCCCGGGAGCGGCTACACCTTC
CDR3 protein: CASSEDGGPGSGYTF

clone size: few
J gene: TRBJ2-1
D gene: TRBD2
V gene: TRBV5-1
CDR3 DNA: TGCGCCAGCAGAATGGCGGGAGCCTACAATGAGCAGTTCTTC
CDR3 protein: CASRMAGAYNEQFF

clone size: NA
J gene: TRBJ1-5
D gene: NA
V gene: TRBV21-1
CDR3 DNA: TGTGCCAGCAGGGGGAGGGTGGGGCTTAATCAGCCCCAGCATTTT
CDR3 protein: CASRGRVGLNQPQHF

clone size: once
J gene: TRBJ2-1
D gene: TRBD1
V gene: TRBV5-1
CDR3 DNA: TGCGCCAGCAGCTTCGTTGGACAGGGGTACAATGAGCAGTTCTTC
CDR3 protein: CASSFVGQGYNEQFF

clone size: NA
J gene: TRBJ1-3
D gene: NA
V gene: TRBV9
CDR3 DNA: TGTGCCAGCAGCGTAGACGGGAGCTCTGGAAACACCATATATTTT
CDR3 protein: CASSVDGSSGNTIYF

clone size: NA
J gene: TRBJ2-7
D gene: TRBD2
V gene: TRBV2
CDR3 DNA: TGTGCCAGTACAATAAGCGGGACTCGATACGAGCAGTACTTC
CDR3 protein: CASTISGTRYEQYF

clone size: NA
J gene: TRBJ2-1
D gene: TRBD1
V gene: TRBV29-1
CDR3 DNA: TGCAGCGCTGAGACAGGGGGGTGGGATGAGCAGTTCTTC
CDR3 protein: CSAETGGWDEQFF

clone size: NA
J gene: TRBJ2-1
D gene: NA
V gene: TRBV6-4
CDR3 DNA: TGTGCCAGCAGTGAACAGGAATACAATGAGCAGTTCTTC
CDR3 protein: CASSEQEYNEQFF

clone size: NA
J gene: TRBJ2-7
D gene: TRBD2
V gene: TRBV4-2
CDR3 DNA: TGTGCCAGCAGTACCGGGACTAGCGGGACGTACGAGCAGTACTTC
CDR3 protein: CASSTGTSGTYEQYF

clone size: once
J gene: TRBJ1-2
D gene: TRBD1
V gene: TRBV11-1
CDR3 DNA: TGTGCCAGCAGCTTAGGGGGACAGACCTATGGCTACACCTTC
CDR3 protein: CASSLGGQTYGYTF

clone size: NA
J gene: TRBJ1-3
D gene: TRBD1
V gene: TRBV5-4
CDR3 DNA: TGTGCCAGCAGCTTGGGGGACAGGCCCTCTGGAAACACCATATATTTT
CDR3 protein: CASSLGDRPSGNTIYF

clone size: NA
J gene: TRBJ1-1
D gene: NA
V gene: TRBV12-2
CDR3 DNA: TGTGCAAGTCGCTTTAACAGGGCGAACACTGAAGCTTTCTTT
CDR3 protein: CASRFNRANTEAFF

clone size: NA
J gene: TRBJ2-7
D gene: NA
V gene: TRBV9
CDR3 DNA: TGTGCCAGCAGCGTAGGGCAGGGCCCCTACGAGCAGTACTTC
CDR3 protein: CASSVGQGPYEQYF

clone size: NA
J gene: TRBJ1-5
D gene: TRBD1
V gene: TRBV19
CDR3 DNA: TGTGCCAGTACGGACAGGGGTTACGATCAGCCCCAGCATTTT
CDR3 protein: CASTDRGYDQPQHF

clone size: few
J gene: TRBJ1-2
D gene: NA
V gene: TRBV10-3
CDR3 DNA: TGTGCCATCAGCGATATTGAAGAGAGCTATGGCTACACCTTC
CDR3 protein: CAISDIEESYGYTF

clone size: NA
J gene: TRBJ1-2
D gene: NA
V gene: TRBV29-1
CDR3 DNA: TGCAGCGTTGAGGGGCAGGGGAACTATGGCTACACCTTC
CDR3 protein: CSVEGQGNYGYTF

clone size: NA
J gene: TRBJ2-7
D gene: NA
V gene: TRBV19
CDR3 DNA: TGTGCCAGTAGTATAGGATGGACAGCCTCAAGCTCCTACGAGCAGTACTTC
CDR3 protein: CASSIGWTASSSYEQYF

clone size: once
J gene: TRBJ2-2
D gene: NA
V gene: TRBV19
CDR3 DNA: TGTGCCACAACGAACACGAACACCGGGGAGCTGTTTTTT
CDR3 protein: CATTNTNTGELFF

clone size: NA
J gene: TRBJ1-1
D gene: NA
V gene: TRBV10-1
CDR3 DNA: TGCGCCAGCAGTGAGTCCACAGGCAAAGCTGAAGCTTTCTTT
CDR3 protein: CASSESTGKAEAFF

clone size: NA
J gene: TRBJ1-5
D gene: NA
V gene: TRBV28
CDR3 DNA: TGTGCCAGCAGTTTCTGGGCAGGGACTAGGAGTGTCGGGCCCCAGCATTTT
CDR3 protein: CASSFWAGTRSVGPQHF

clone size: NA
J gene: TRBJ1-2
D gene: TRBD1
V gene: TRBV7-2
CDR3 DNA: TGTGCCAGCAGCTTCCTCGGGACAGCTTATGGCTACACCTTC
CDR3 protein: CASSFLGTAYGYTF

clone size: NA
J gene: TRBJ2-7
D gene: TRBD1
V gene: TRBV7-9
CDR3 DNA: TGTGCCAGCAGCTCCGCCCTCTGGGACAGGGCCGACGAGCAGTACTTC
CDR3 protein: CASSSALWDRADEQYF

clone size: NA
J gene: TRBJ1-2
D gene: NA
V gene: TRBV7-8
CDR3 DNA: TGTGCCAGCAGCTTACGGGGCCGGGGAGGTAGCTATGGCTACACCTTC
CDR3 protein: CASSLRGRGGSYGYTF

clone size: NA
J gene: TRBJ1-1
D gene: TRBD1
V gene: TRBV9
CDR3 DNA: TGTGCCAGCAGCCCAGGGGGTAATGAAGCTTTCTTT
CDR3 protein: CASSPGGNEAFF

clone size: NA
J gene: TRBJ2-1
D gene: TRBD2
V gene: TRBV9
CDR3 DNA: TGTGCCAGCAGCGTCCCTAGCGGGAGGAAAGACAATGAGCAGTTCTTC
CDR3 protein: CASSVPSGRKDNEQFF

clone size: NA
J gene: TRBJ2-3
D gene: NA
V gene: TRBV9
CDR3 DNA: TGTGCCAGCAGGGGGGGACCGGGAGCTTCAGATACGCAGTATTTT
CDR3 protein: CASRGGPGASDTQYF

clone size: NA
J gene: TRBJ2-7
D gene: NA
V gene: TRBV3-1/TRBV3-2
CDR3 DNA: TGTGCCAGCAGCGTTCGGGCGGGACTTAGCTCCTACGAGCAGTACTTC
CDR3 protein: CASSVRAGLSSYEQYF

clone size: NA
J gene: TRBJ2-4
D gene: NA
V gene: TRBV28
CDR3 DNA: TGTGCCAGCAGCGATCAGGACAGAAACATTCAGTACTTC
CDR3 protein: CASSDQDRNIQYF